What follows are 6 T cell receptor beta chains derived from one specimen sequenced in a study of cytomegalovirus exposure and HLA in healthy donors. Profiling relied on immunoSEQ multiplex PCR, and the TCRdb table lists in-frame clones only, not all of them. The table has more than 100,000 clones, roughly 90% seen once; the top ten hold roughly 6%. Sequencing used PBMCs. The receptors shown here come from a woman between 18 and 29 years old in good health and CMV-seropositive.

The chain combines TRBV4-3 with TRBJ1-2, with D unclear. Germline CDR1 and CDR2: LGHNA and YSLEER. The CDR3 has 15 residues. The germline V and J ends were trimmed by 0 bases and 4 bases, with 12 bases remaining between them. The CDR3 coding sequence is TGCGCCAGCAGCCAAGATACCCCCGCAGTCTATGGCTACACCTTC. Translation: CASSQDTPAVYGYTF.

As for this clone: Other DNA sequences in this specimen translate into the identical CDR3. The CDR3 DNA sequence: TGTGCCAGCAAAGGTTCAGGACAAACCTATGGCTACACCTTC. It yields the protein CASKGSGQTYGYTF. The chain has TRBV6-5 and TRBJ1-2, with a weak D call TRBD1 (5 bases). V was trimmed by 7 bases and J by 4 bases, leaving 16 bases between them. Germline V gene lookup returns CDR1 MNHEY and CDR2 SVGAGI. The CDR3 is 14 residues long.

This clone was observed a single time. This chain links TRBV30 with TRBJ1-2; a weak D match, TRBD1 (5 bases). The V end was cut by 3 bases, the J end by 8 bases, with 13 bases between. Germline V gives CDR1 GTSNPN, CDR2 SVGIG (reference sequence). The CDR3 sequence is 12 residues long. As DNA, the CDR3 is TGTGCCTGGAGGGACGGGGGTTGGGGCTACACCTTC. It translates to CAWRDGGWGYTF.

The chain is built from TRBV19 and TRBJ1-3; D is ambiguous. V was cut by 7 bases and J by 2 bases, with 6 bases left in between. Germline CDR1 reads LNHDA; CDR2 reads SQIVND (reference sequence). The CDR3 is made up of 12 amino acids. The CDR3 DNA reads as TGTGCCAGTACCGGTCCTGGAAACACCATATATTTT. Protein sequence: CASTGPGNTIYF.

The V and J genes are TRBV19 and TRBJ2-5; 11 bases fit TRBD2. Germline CDR1 reads LNHDA; CDR2 reads SQIVND (reference sequence). The length of the CDR3 is 14 residues. The V gene end was trimmed by 6 bases and the J gene end by 6 bases; junction bases not matched to a gene: 6. The CDR3 is CASRNSGGEKTQYF. The CDR3 DNA reads as TGTGCCAGTAGGAATAGCGGGGGGGAGAAGACCCAGTACTTC.

The genes are TRBV19 and TRBJ1-1, with a possible D match to TRBD1 (6 bases). Germline V gene lookup returns CDR1 LNHDA and CDR2 SQIVND (reference sequence). The germline V and J ends were trimmed by 2 bases and 0 bases, with 13 bases remaining between them. The CDR3 runs 16 residues. The CDR3 sequence: CASSIPSAGVNTEAFF. DNA for the CDR3: TGTGCCAGTAGTATACCCTCGGCAGGGGTGAACACTGAAGCTTTCTTT.